This entry is about one T cell receptor beta chain. This specimen comes from a study of T-cell reconstitution after alpha-beta-depleted transplantation in children. It was with unique molecular identifiers that the TCRbeta library was prepared. TCRdb re-called the PCR reads with MiXCR, one entry per CDR3 protein. The repertoire includes some 550,000 distinct CDR3 sequences, around 17% of them detected once, and more than 2.5% sits in the top ten. V lost 9 bases to trimming and J lost 3 bases, with 17 bases between them. The CDR3 has 14 amino acids. Germline CDR1 SNHLY, CDR2 FYNNEI. The sample in question was PBMCs from the stem cell graft donor, obtained from the stem cell graft. This sequence was found in a human donor who donated a stem cell graft to a child with acute lymphoblastic leukemia. This chain links TRBV2 with TRBJ1-1; possibly TRBD1 for D (6 bases). DNA of the CDR3: TGTGCCAGTTTCTGGACAGAGGGGGACACTGAAGCTTTCTTT. Protein sequence: CASFWTEGDTEAFF.